The rows below give T cell receptor beta chains drawn from one sample of a study of monozygotic twins with inflammatory bowel disease. With the 5' RACE reads reprocessed, TCRdb shows one record per CDR3 protein and no DNA. In total, the table holds around 410,000 distinct CDR3 sequences. Sequenced sample: blood. The origin of the receptors is a human donor with ulcerative colitis or Crohn's disease, or a healthy co-twin of an affected twin (not recorded which). Each CDR3 is given with its conserved first and last residue.

CDR3aa: CASSSPASGGNTQYF; j_gene: TRBJ2-3; v_gene: TRBV5-4
CDR3aa: CASSLSPDPYNEQFF; j_gene: TRBJ2-1; v_gene: TRBV7-3
CDR3aa: CASSSGTRTMNTEAFF; j_gene: TRBJ1-1; v_gene: TRBV12-3/TRBV12-4
CDR3aa: CASSLPDRVGFLAGYTF; j_gene: TRBJ1-2; v_gene: TRBV6-1
CDR3aa: CASSSNTLLIRIGETQYF; j_gene: TRBJ2-5; v_gene: TRBV5-6
CDR3aa: CASSLRERTGKRNSPLHF; j_gene: TRBJ1-6; v_gene: TRBV27
CDR3aa: CASTPRGVAGGYEQYF; j_gene: TRBJ2-7; v_gene: TRBV5-1
CDR3aa: CASSFAGAGSPLHF; j_gene: TRBJ1-6; v_gene: TRBV5-1
CDR3aa: CASLQGGMYEQYF; j_gene: TRBJ2-7; v_gene: TRBV2
CDR3aa: CASSSGLAGTGLETQYF; j_gene: TRBJ2-5; v_gene: TRBV6-5
CDR3aa: CATSRSPGTEYNEQFF; j_gene: TRBJ2-1; v_gene: TRBV15
CDR3aa: CASESGGADTQYF; j_gene: TRBJ2-3; v_gene: TRBV5-1
CDR3aa: CASRPPGGRGYTF; j_gene: TRBJ1-2; v_gene: TRBV5-1
CDR3aa: CASSAAPYRNTEAFF; j_gene: TRBJ1-1; v_gene: TRBV27
CDR3aa: CASSQWTDRGANYGYTF; j_gene: TRBJ1-2; v_gene: TRBV4-2
CDR3aa: CASSSLTPYEQYF; j_gene: TRBJ2-7; v_gene: TRBV27
CDR3aa: CASSRAGIGSGELFF; j_gene: TRBJ2-2; v_gene: TRBV4-3
CDR3aa: CASSFGTRNTGELFF; j_gene: TRBJ2-2; v_gene: TRBV5-4
CDR3aa: CASSFTSGRTTGELFF; j_gene: TRBJ2-2; v_gene: TRBV11-2
CDR3aa: CASSPTAAFWGQNEQYF; j_gene: TRBJ2-7; v_gene: TRBV18
CDR3aa: CASSSGQLDGYTF; j_gene: TRBJ1-2; v_gene: TRBV5-1
CDR3aa: CASSYSRQANYGYTF; j_gene: TRBJ1-2; v_gene: TRBV6-5
CDR3aa: CASSLELAGAIEFF; j_gene: TRBJ2-1; v_gene: TRBV7-2
CDR3aa: CATYGSTYEQYF; j_gene: TRBJ2-7; v_gene: TRBV2
CDR3aa: CAQPSGGRYTDTQYF; j_gene: TRBJ2-3; v_gene: TRBV2
CDR3aa: CASSLGQPTGSTEAFF; j_gene: TRBJ1-1; v_gene: TRBV5-1
CDR3aa: CAWGGTGVGDTQYF; j_gene: TRBJ2-3; v_gene: TRBV30
CDR3aa: CASSYSLAGGVEDTQYF; j_gene: TRBJ2-3; v_gene: TRBV6-2/TRBV6-3
CDR3aa: CASSLKGEGRTDSPLHF; j_gene: TRBJ1-6; v_gene: TRBV7-6
CDR3aa: CSARDSGPRYEQYF; j_gene: TRBJ2-7; v_gene: TRBV20-1
CDR3aa: CASSLAGWDSGNEQFF; j_gene: TRBJ2-1; v_gene: TRBV7-2
CDR3aa: CASSQGEDQPQHF; j_gene: TRBJ1-5; v_gene: TRBV3-1
CDR3aa: CASSPGGASGLNEQYF; j_gene: TRBJ2-7; v_gene: TRBV5-1
CDR3aa: CASRRDWRETQYF; j_gene: TRBJ2-5; v_gene: TRBV12-3/TRBV12-4
CDR3aa: CASSQGTGNSPLHF; j_gene: TRBJ1-6; v_gene: TRBV3-1
CDR3aa: CASHGGQKETQYF; j_gene: TRBJ2-5; v_gene: TRBV5-6
CDR3aa: CASSCTGLNTTDTQYF; j_gene: TRBJ2-3; v_gene: TRBV27
CDR3aa: CSASSASEHTDTQYF; j_gene: TRBJ2-3; v_gene: TRBV20-1
CDR3aa: CSARESTGPANYGYTF; j_gene: TRBJ1-2; v_gene: TRBV20-1
CDR3aa: CASSSADKGNAFF; j_gene: TRBJ1-1; v_gene: TRBV28
CDR3aa: CASSSGTGSYNEQFF; j_gene: TRBJ2-1; v_gene: TRBV7-2
CDR3aa: CASSLSGSYVETQYF; j_gene: TRBJ2-5; v_gene: TRBV28
CDR3aa: CATSRDLGAPGNEQYF; j_gene: TRBJ2-7; v_gene: TRBV15
CDR3aa: CASSSGLAGVADTQYF; j_gene: TRBJ2-3; v_gene: TRBV7-3
CDR3aa: CASSPRTSGTTGELFF; j_gene: TRBJ2-2; v_gene: TRBV5-1
CDR3aa: CASSPWGEVADTQYF; j_gene: TRBJ2-3; v_gene: TRBV5-1
CDR3aa: CASSRRGYNEQFF; j_gene: TRBJ2-1; v_gene: TRBV14